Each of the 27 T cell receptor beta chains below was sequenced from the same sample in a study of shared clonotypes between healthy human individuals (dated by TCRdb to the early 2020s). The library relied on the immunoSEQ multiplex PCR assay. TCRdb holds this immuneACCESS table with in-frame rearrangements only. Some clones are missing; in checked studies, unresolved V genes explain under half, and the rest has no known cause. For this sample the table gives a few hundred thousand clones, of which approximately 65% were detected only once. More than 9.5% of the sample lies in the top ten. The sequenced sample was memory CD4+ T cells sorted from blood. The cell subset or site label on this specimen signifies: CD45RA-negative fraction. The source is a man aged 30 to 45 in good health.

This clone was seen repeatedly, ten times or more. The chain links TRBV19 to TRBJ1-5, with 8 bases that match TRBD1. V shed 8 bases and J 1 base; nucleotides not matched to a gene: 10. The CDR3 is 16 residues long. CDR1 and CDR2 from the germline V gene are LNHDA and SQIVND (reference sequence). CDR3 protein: CASATFDRGSNQPQHF. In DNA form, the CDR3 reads TGTGCCAGTGCCACGTTCGACAGGGGAAGCAATCAGCCCCAGCATTTT.

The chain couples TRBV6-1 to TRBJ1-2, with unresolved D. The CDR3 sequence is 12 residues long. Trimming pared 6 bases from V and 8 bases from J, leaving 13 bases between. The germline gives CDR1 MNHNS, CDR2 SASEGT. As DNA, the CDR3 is TGTGCCAGCAGAAGTCTCCCATTAGGCTACACCTTC. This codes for CASRSLPLGYTF.

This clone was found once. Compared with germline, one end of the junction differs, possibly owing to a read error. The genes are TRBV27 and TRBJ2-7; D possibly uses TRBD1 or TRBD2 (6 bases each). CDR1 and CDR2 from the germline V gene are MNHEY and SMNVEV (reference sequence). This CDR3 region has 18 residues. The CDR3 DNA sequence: TGTGCCAGCAGCTTATATGCCCCGGGTGCAGGGGAGGCCTACGAGCAGTACTTC. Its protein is CASSLYAPGAGEAYEQYF.

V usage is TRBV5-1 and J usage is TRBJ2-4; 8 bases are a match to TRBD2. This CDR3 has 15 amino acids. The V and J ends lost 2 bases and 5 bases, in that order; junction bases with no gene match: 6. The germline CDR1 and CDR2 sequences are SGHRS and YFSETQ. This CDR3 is CASSLSGTRENIQYF. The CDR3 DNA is TGCGCCAGCAGCTTATCCGGGACTAGAGAAAACATTCAGTACTTC.

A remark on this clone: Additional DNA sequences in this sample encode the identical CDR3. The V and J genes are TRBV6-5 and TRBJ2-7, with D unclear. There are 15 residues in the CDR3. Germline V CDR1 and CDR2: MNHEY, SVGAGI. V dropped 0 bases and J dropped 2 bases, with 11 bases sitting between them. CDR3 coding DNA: TGTGCCAGCAGTTACTCTCCCCCGGGTACCTACGAGCAGTACTTC. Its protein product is CASSYSPPGTYEQYF.

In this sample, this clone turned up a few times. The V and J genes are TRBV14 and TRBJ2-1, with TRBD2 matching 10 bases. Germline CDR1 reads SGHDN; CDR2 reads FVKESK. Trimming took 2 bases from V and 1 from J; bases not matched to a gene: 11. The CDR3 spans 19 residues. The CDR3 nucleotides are TGTGCCAGCAGCCAACCGAGCGGGAGGGCCGTTAGTTCCTACAATGAGCAGTTCTTC. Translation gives CASSQPSGRAVSSYNEQFF.

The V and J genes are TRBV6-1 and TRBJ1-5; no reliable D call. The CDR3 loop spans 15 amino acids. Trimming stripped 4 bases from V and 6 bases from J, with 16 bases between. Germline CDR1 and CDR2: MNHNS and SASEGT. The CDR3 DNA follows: TGTGCCAGCAGTGGCGGGATAGAACGGAGTCAGCCCCAGCATTTT. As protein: CASSGGIERSQPQHF.

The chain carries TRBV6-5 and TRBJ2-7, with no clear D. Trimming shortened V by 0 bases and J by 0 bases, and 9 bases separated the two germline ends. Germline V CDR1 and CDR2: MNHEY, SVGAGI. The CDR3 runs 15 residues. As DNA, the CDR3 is TGTGCCAGCAGTTACTCCGAAAGGAGCTCCTACGAGCAGTACTTC. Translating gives CASSYSERSSYEQYF.

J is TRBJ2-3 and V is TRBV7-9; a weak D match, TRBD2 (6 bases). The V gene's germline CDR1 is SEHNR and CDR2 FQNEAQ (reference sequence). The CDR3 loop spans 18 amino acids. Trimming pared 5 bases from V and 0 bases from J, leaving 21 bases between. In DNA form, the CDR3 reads TGTGCCAGCAGCGCCCAAGGCCGGGGGTATCTTAGCACAGATACGCAGTATTTT. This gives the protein CASSAQGRGYLSTDTQYF.

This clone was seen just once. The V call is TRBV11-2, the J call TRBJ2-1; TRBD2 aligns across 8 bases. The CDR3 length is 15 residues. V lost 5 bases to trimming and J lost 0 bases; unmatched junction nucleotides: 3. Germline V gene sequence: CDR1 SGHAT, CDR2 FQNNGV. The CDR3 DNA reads TGTGCCAGCAGCCCCCTAGCGGGCTCCTACAATGAGCAGTTCTTC. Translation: CASSPLAGSYNEQFF.

The CDR3: CASGLGGPETQYF. The CDR3 bases are TGTGCCAGCGGCCTAGGAGGGCCGGAGACCCAGTACTTC. The rearrangement links TRBV6-5 to TRBJ2-5, with D perhaps matching TRBD2 (6 bases). The germline CDR1 and CDR2 sequences are MNHEY and SVGAGI. The CDR3 has 13 amino acids. Between the trimmed V and J ends, which lost 8 bases and 5 bases, there was a span of 15 bases.

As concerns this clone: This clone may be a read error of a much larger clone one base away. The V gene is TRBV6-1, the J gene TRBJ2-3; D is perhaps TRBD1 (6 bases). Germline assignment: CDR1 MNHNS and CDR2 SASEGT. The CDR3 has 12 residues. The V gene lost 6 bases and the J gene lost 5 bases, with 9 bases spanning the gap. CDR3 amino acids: CASRGGVDTQYF. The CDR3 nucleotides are TGTGCCAGCAGAGGGGGAGTAGATACGCAGTATTTT.

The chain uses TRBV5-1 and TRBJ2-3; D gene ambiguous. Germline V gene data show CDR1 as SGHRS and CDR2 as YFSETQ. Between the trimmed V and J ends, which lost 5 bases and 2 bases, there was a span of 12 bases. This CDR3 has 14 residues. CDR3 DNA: TGCGCCAGCAGACTCGACGTCCCCACAGATACGCAGTATTTT. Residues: CASRLDVPTDTQYF.

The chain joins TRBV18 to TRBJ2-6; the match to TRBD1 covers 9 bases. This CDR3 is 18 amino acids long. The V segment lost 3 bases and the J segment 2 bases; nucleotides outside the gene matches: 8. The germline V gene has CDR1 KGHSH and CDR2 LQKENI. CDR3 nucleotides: TGTGCCAGCTCACCCCAACAAGGGACAGGGACTGGGGCCAACGTCCTGACTTTC. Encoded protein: CASSPQQGTGTGANVLTF.

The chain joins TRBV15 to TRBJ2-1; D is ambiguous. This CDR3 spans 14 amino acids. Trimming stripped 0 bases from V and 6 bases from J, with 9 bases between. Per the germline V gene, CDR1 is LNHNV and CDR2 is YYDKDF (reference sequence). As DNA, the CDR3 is TGTGCCACCAGCAGAGACCCATTTATCAATGAGCAGTTCTTC. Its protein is CATSRDPFINEQFF.

CDR3 residues: CASTGLAGVFSEQFF. CDR3 bases: TGTGCCAGCACGGGACTAGCGGGAGTATTTAGTGAGCAGTTCTTC. The chain joins TRBV6-1 to TRBJ2-1; TRBD2 agrees at 14 bases. Trimming at V came to 7 bases and at J to 9 bases, leaving 8 bases not matched to a gene. The germline V gene encodes CDR1 MNHNS and CDR2 SASEGT. This CDR3 has 15 amino acids.

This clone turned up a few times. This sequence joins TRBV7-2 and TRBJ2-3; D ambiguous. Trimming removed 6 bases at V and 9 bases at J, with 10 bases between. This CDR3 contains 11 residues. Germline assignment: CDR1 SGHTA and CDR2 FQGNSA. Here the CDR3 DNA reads TGTGCCAGCAGTTCCTTCGGGACGCAGTATTTT. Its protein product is CASSSFGTQYF.

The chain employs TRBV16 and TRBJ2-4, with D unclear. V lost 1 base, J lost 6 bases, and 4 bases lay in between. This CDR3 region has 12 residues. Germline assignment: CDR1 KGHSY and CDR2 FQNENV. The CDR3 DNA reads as TGTGCCAGCAGCCAATATGGAAACATTCAGTACTTC. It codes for CASSQYGNIQYF.

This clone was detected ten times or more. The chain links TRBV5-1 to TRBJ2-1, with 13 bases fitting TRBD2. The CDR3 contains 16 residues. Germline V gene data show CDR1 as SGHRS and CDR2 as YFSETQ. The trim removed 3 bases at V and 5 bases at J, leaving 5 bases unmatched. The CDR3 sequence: CASSSPGLAGNNEQFF. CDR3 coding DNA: TGCGCCAGCAGCTCCCCGGGACTAGCGGGGAACAATGAGCAGTTCTTC.

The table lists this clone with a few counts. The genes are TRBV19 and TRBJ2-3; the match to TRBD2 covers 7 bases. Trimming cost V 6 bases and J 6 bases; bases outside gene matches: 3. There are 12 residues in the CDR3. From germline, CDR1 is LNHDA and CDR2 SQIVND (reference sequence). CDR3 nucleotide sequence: TGTGCCAGTAGGATTAGCGGGGATACGCAGTATTTT. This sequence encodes CASRISGDTQYF.

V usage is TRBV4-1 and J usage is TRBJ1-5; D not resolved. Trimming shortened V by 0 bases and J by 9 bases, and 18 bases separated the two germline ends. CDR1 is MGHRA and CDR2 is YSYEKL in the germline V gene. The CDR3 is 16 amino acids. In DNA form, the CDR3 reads TGCGCCAGCAGCCAAGATGTGGCAGCAGGCCCCCGGCCCCAGCATTTT. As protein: CASSQDVAAGPRPQHF.

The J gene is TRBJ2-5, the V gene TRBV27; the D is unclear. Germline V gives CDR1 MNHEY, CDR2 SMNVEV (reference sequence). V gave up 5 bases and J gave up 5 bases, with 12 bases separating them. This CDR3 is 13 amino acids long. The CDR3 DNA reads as TGTGCCAGCAGTCCTCGAAACGGGGAGACCCAGTACTTC. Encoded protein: CASSPRNGETQYF.

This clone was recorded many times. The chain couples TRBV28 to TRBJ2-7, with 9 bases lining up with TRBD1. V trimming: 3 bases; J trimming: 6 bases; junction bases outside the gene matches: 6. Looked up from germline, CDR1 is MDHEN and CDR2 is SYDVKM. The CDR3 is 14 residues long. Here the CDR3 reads CASSFWDRVSEQYF. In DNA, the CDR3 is TGTGCCAGCAGTTTCTGGGACAGGGTTAGCGAGCAGTACTTC.

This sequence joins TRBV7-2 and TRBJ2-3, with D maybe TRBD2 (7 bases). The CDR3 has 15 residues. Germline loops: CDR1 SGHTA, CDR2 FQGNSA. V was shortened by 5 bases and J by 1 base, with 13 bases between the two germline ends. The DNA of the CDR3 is TGTGCCAGCAGCCTCTGGGGGGGGCGCACAGATACGCAGTATTTT. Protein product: CASSLWGGRTDTQYF. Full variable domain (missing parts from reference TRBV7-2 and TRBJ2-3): GAGVSQSPSNKVTEKGKDVELRCDPISGHTALYWYRQSLGQGLEFLIYFQGNSAPDKSGLPSDRFSAERTGGSVSTLTIQRTQQEDSAVYLCASSLWGGRTDTQYFGPGTRLTVL.

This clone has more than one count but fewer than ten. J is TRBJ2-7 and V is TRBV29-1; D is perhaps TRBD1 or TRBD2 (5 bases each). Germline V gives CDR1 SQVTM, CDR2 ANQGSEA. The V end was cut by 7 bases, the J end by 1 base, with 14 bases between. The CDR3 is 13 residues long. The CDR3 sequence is CSARDLRSYEQYF. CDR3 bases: TGCAGCGCAAGGGACCTCAGATCCTACGAGCAGTACTTC.

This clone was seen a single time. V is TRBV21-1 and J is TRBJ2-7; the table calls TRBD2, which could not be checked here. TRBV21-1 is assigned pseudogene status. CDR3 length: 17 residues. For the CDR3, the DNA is TGTGCCAGCAGCCACTGCGGGGGAGGGGTTCCCGGCTACGAGCAGTACTTC. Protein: CASSHCGGGVPGYEQYF.

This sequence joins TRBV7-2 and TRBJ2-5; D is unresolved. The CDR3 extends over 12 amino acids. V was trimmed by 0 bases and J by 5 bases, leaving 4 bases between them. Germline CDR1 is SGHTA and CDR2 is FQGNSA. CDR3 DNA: TGTGCCAGCAGCTTAGCGGCCGAGACCCAGTACTTC. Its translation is CASSLAAETQYF.